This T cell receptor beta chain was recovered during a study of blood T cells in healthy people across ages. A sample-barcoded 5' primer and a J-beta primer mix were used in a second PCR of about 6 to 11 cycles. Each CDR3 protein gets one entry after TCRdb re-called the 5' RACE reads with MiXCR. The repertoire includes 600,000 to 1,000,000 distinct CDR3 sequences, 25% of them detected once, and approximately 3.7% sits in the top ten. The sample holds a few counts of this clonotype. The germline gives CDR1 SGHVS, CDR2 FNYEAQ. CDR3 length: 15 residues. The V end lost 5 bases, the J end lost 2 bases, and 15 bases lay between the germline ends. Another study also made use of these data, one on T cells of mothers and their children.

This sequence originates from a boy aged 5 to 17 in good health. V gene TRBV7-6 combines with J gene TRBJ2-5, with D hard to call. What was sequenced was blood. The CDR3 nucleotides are TGTGCCAGCAGCCCGAAGGAGCGAATTCAAGAGACCCAGTACTTC. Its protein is CASSPKERIQETQYF.